These T cell receptor beta chains were read from a single sample in a study of molecular identifiers for immune sequencing clone quantification. In TCRdb, the PCR reads were re-called with MiXCR into one record per CDR3 protein. The sample gives 2,500 or so distinct CDR3 sequences, around 24% of which show up once; 8% to 10% is in the top ten. Material for sequencing was naive CD8+ T cells from blood, with Jurkat cell RNA spiked in. These receptors all stem from a human donor in good health. Some libraries in this study had Jurkat cell RNA spiked in. CDR3s include the opening cysteine and the closing phenylalanine or tryptophan. Each record gives: V gene, CDR3 length, CDR3 protein.

TRBV12-3/TRBV12-4 | 13 | CASAQGSHEKLFF
TRBV5-5 | 15 | CASRLTDRPTYEQYF
TRBV2 | 13 | CASKRHHTDTQYF
TRBV7-9 | 15 | CASLPPAQPYNEQFF
TRBV4-3 | 14 | CASSPGTGAYEQYF
TRBV11-2 | 12 | CASSWGSGELFF
TRBV28 | 13 | CASNAWGETPQHF
TRBV4-3 | 16 | CASSQGRSSGSYEQYF
TRBV7-2 | 17 | CASSEGLAGTSTDTQYF
TRBV5-1 | 13 | CASSLVDYNEQFF
TRBV2 | 15 | CASSDERGLAGEQFF
TRBV4-1 | 15 | CASSQATGPNQPQHF
TRBV15 | 16 | CATSRDNSLSWTEAFF